The rows below give T cell receptor beta chains drawn from one sample of a study of cytomegalovirus exposure and HLA in healthy donors. The repertoire was sequenced with immunoSEQ multiplex PCR; TCRdb's copy has only in-frame clones and lacks some. The table shows more than 65,000 clones, with almost 85% occurring only once. Sequencing was performed on PBMCs. Receptors were obtained from a man between 18 and 29 years old in good health and CMV-seronegative. Both conserved end residues are part of each CDR3. The order of the fields is clone size, J gene, D gene, V gene, CDR3 DNA, CDR3 protein. A D gene is named only where the DNA matches it firmly. Only some rows state a clone size, as once, few, many or a class for expanded clones.

>few|TRBJ1-2|TRBD1|TRBV5-6
TGTGCCAGCAGCTACCGGGACAGCCCGTTCTATGGCTACACCTTC
CASSYRDSPFYGYTF
>-|TRBJ2-1|-|TRBV11-3
TGTGCCAGCAGCTTAATAGGGGGCAATGAGCAGTTCTTC
CASSLIGGNEQFF
>-|TRBJ2-6|TRBD2|TRBV20-1
TGCAGTGCCCTTACGGGGGGGGACTCCTTCTTC
CSALTGGDSFF
>-|TRBJ1-1|TRBD1|TRBV28
TGTGCCAGCAGTCCGTCGACAGGGAGGAACACTGAAGCTTTCTTT
CASSPSTGRNTEAFF
>-|TRBJ1-2|-|TRBV18
TGTGCCAGCTCACCACCGACAGAGACCTATGGCTACACCTTC
CASSPPTETYGYTF
>-|TRBJ1-2|-|TRBV28
TGTGCCAGCGTAAGGAGCCAGTCCTATGGCTACACCTTC
CASVRSQSYGYTF
>-|TRBJ2-1|TRBD1|TRBV15
TGTGCCACCAGCAGAGAAGGGGACAGCAACAATGAGCAGTTCTTC
CATSREGDSNNEQFF
>-|TRBJ2-3|-|TRBV7-9
TGTGCCAGCAGATCGCTCGGGGATACGCAGTATTTT
CASRSLGDTQYF
>-|TRBJ1-1|-|TRBV2
TGTGCCAGCAACGGGCAGGGGCGAAACACTGAAGCTTTCTTT
CASNGQGRNTEAFF
>-|TRBJ2-3|-|TRBV5-6
TGTGCCAGCAGCTTGCTCTTGCGGGGTGGATCCACAGATACGCAGTATTTT
CASSLLLRGGSTDTQYF
>once|TRBJ2-1|-|TRBV4-3
TGCGCCAGCAGCCAAGATTGGGCGACCGCGGGTCATGGGAATGAGCAGTTCTTC
CASSQDWATAGHGNEQFF
>-|TRBJ2-3|TRBD2|TRBV7-6
TGTGCCAGCAGCTTGGGACTAGCGGGAGGCTCTAGCACAGATACGCAGTATTTT
CASSLGLAGGSSTDTQYF
>-|TRBJ2-3|TRBD2|TRBV5-4
TGTGCCAGCAGCCCGTCAGGACTAGGGAACACAGATACGCAGTATTTT
CASSPSGLGNTDTQYF
>-|TRBJ2-7|TRBD2|TRBV28
TGTGCCAGCAGGGGAGCGGGAGGGTCCTACGAGCAGTACTTC
CASRGAGGSYEQYF
>-|TRBJ1-3|-|TRBV19
TGTGCCAGTAAATCAGCAGGCCACTTCTCTGGAAACACCATATATTTT
CASKSAGHFSGNTIYF
>-|TRBJ1-3|TRBD1|TRBV5-1
TGCGCCAGCAGCTCACCCGGGACAGGGCCTTACTCTGGAAACACCATATATTTT
CASSSPGTGPYSGNTIYF
>once|TRBJ2-7|-|TRBV7-2
TGTGCCAGCAGCTTTTCAGGACAGCACTCCTACGAGCAGTACTTC
CASSFSGQHSYEQYF
>-|TRBJ1-5|-|TRBV2
TGTGCCAGCAGTGTAGTCCAGGATCAGCCCCAGCATTTT
CASSVVQDQPQHF
>-|TRBJ2-5|-|TRBV7-8
TGTGCCAGCAGCTTCGAGGAGTACCAAGAGACCCAGTACTTC
CASSFEEYQETQYF
>-|TRBJ2-3|-|TRBV20-1
TGCAGTGCTATGTCGGGAGATACGCAGTATTTT
CSAMSGDTQYF